Below, 28 T cell receptor beta chains from the same sample are listed, as sequenced in a study of blood T cell repertoires in COVID-19. TCRdb keeps only in-frame clones here, not all; method: immunoSEQ multiplex PCR. The table records under 350,000 clones, about 89% of them present only once. Sequenced sample: peripheral blood. These receptors were taken from a man aged 35 to 55 with acute or convalescent COVID-19.

The rearrangement joins TRBV18 to TRBJ1-3, with 8 nucleotides matching TRBD1. There are 17 residues in the CDR3. The J segment lost 0 bases and the V segment lost 3 bases, leaving 7 bases of the junction unmatched. Germline CDR1 is KGHSH and CDR2 is LQKENI. The CDR3 loop reads CASSPRQGKDSGNTIYF. The CDR3 nucleotides are TGTGCCAGCTCACCGCGACAGGGGAAAGACTCTGGAAACACCATATATTTT.

The chain employs TRBV6-1 and TRBJ1-2; D is perhaps TRBD1 (5 bases). Germline V gene lookup returns CDR1 MNHNS and CDR2 SASEGT. CDR3 size: 16 residues. V lost 1 base to trimming and J lost 0 bases, with 12 bases between them. CDR3 sequence: CASSEGVGGSNYGYTF. DNA of the CDR3: TGTGCCAGCAGTGAAGGAGTGGGGGGTTCTAACTATGGCTACACCTTC.

The rearrangement links TRBV28 to TRBJ1-1, with D tentatively TRBD1 (6 bases). Germline CDR1 MDHEN, CDR2 SYDVKM. CDR3 length: 15 amino acids. V was trimmed by 6 bases and J by 1 base, leaving 15 bases between them. The CDR3 DNA is TGTGCCAGCAGCCCAAGGGGGGGCGGGAACACTGAAGCTTTCTTT. It encodes CASSPRGGGNTEAFF.

The rearrangement links TRBV3-1 (or the pseudogene TRBV3-2) to TRBJ1-1; no firm D call. Germline CDR1 is LGHDT and CDR2 is YNNKEL (reference sequence). CDR3 length equals 18 residues. Between the trimmed V and J ends, which lost 2 bases and 7 bases, there was a span of 26 bases. The CDR3 spells CASSQKSYGSFVKGEAFF. DNA of the CDR3: TGTGCCAGCAGCCAAAAAAGTTACGGGAGTTTTGTAAAAGGTGAAGCTTTCTTT.

This clone was counted a single time. The J gene is TRBJ1-5, the V gene TRBV2; D possibly corresponds to TRBD1 (6 bases). This CDR3 is built from 15 residues. CDR1 and CDR2 (germline): SNHLY, FYNNEI. The V and J ends lost 3 bases and 5 bases respectively, with 14 bases between them. In DNA form, the CDR3 reads TGTGCCAGCAGTGAGGCGCAGGGGTTCCATCAGCCCCAGCATTTT. This encodes CASSEAQGFHQPQHF.

This chain joins TRBV7-2 and TRBJ1-1; 7 bases fit TRBD1. The CDR3 length is 14 residues. Unmatched junction bases numbered 8, after V lost 10 bases and J lost 0 bases. CDR1 SGHTA and CDR2 FQGNSA come from the germline V gene. This CDR3 reads CATQGPGMNTEAFF. CDR3 DNA: TGTGCCACACAGGGGCCAGGGATGAACACTGAAGCTTTCTTT.

V gene TRBV5-5 combines with J gene TRBJ1-5, with D hard to call. V was cut by 0 bases and J by 7 bases, with 11 bases left in between. From germline, CDR1 is SGHKS and CDR2 YYEKEE (reference sequence). CDR3 size: 14 residues. CDR3 coding DNA: TGTGCCAGCAGCTTGGAACGGGTTATGCAGCCCCAGCATTTT. Encoded protein: CASSLERVMQPQHF.

The chain uses TRBV11-2 and TRBJ2-5, with D possibly being TRBD2 (5 bases). The CDR3 covers 14 residues. Germline CDR1 is SGHAT and CDR2 is FQNNGV. With 3 bases removed from V and 5 bases from J, the gap between germline ends came to 13 bases. CDR3 loop: CASSFSGVPETQYF. In nucleotides, the CDR3 is TGTGCCAGCAGCTTTTCCGGGGTACCGGAGACCCAGTACTTC.

In its sample, this clone was seen once. The chain links TRBV5-1 to TRBJ1-3; no reliable D call. The CDR3 consists of 14 residues. Trimming removed 4 bases at V and 8 bases at J, with 16 bases between. The germline gives CDR1 SGHRS, CDR2 YFSETQ. The CDR3 bases are TGCGCCAGCAGCCCTCATCCCGGGATGGACACCATATATTTT. This encodes CASSPHPGMDTIYF.

This clone was found a few times. V is TRBV2 and J is TRBJ2-7; 8 nucleotides agree with TRBD1. The trim removed 8 bases at V and 7 bases at J, leaving 10 bases unmatched. The germline V gene has CDR1 SNHLY and CDR2 FYNNEI. CDR3 length: 13 amino acids. In nucleotides, the CDR3 is TGTGCCAGCGGACGGCAGGGGGCTAGGGAGCAGTACTTC. This codes for CASGRQGAREQYF.

This chain uses TRBV19 with TRBJ1-5; D gene ambiguous. This CDR3 contains 14 residues. The V and J ends lost 2 bases and 3 bases respectively, with 8 bases between them. Per germline, CDR1 LNHDA and CDR2 SQIVND (reference sequence). The CDR3 bases are TGTGCCAGTAGTATAATCCCAGACAATCAGCCCCAGCATTTT. This sequence encodes CASSIIPDNQPQHF. The entire variable domain, with the rest obtained from reference TRBV19 and TRBJ1-5, is as follows: DGGITQSPKYLFRKEGQNVTLSCEQNLNHDAMYWYRQDPGQGLRLIYYSQIVNDFQKGDIAEGYSVSREKKESFPLTVTSAQKNPTAFYLCASSIIPDNQPQHFGDGTRLSIL.

The V and J genes are TRBV7-9 and TRBJ2-2; 8 bases fit TRBD1. CDR1 SEHNR and CDR2 FQNEAQ come from the germline V gene (reference sequence). The CDR3 loop spans 16 amino acids. The ends lost 4 bases at V and 6 bases at J; junction bases unmatched: 10. CDR3 DNA: TGTGCCAGCAGCTCTTCGGACAGGGCTTATTCCGGGGAGCTGTTTTTT. Its protein is CASSSSDRAYSGELFF.

V usage is TRBV7-6 and J usage is TRBJ2-3; a weak D match, TRBD2 (6 bases). CDR1 and CDR2 from the germline V gene are SGHVS and FNYEAQ. CDR3 length: 16 amino acids. Trimming cost V 4 bases and J 6 bases, with 20 bases left between them. The CDR3 region is CASSSKRGSRGDTQYF. In nucleotides, the CDR3 is TGTGCCAGCAGCTCCAAAAGGGGTTCCCGGGGGGATACGCAGTATTTT.

The V and J genes are TRBV19 and TRBJ2-3, with 9 bases lining up with TRBD2. J lost 1 base, V lost 5 bases, and 10 bases had no gene match. The CDR3 covers 17 residues. Germline CDR1 reads LNHDA; CDR2 reads SQIVND (reference sequence). In DNA, the CDR3 is TGTGCCAGTAGTCTGGGAGATAGCGGGGGCCGCACAGATACGCAGTATTTT. Amino acid sequence: CASSLGDSGGRTDTQYF.

The gene calls are TRBV28 and TRBJ1-2; D perhaps matches TRBD1 (6 bases). Trimming stripped 1 base from V and 6 bases from J, with 15 bases between. Germline loops: CDR1 MDHEN, CDR2 SYDVKM. The CDR3 contains 15 residues. CDR3 bases: TGTGCCAGCAGTTTATCTCCGAGGCCAGGGGATGGCTACACCTTC. The encoded protein is CASSLSPRPGDGYTF.

V gene TRBV27 combines with J gene TRBJ2-7; 10 bases agree with TRBD1. The CDR3 has 15 residues. The J segment lost 0 bases and the V segment lost 10 bases, leaving 9 bases of the junction unmatched. Germline assignment: CDR1 MNHEY and CDR2 SMNVEV (reference sequence). DNA of the CDR3: TGTGCCACCCGGGGGGGACAGGGGCCCTCCTACGAGCAGTACTTC. Amino acids: CATRGGQGPSYEQYF.

This sequence joins TRBV2 and TRBJ2-4; tentative D call: TRBD2 (5 bases). There are 13 residues in the CDR3. The V end was cut by 1 base, the J end by 7 bases, with 8 bases between. The germline CDR1 and CDR2 sequences are SNHLY and FYNNEI. CDR3 sequence: CASSEERGNIQYF. In DNA form, the CDR3 reads TGTGCCAGCAGTGAAGAGAGAGGGAACATTCAGTACTTC.

The CDR3 spells CASSGDRGLNTGELFF. CDR3 DNA: TGTGCCAGCAGCGGCGACAGGGGATTGAACACCGGGGAGCTGTTTTTT. This chain joins TRBV3-1 (or the pseudogene TRBV3-2) and TRBJ2-2, with 8 positions matching TRBD1. Per germline, CDR1 LGHDT and CDR2 YNNKEL (reference sequence). J gave up 1 base and V 5 bases, and 6 bases lay outside the gene matches. The CDR3 consists of 16 residues.

The chain has TRBV6-2 or TRBV6-3 and TRBJ2-1, with 8 bases identical to TRBD2. This CDR3 has 14 amino acids. V dropped 5 bases and J dropped 9; count of bases not matched to a gene: 9. CDR1 is MNHEY, CDR2 SVGEGT, per germline. The CDR3 loop reads CASSDGGAKVEQFF. The DNA for the CDR3 is TGTGCCAGCAGTGACGGGGGGGCCAAGGTTGAGCAGTTCTTC.

The rearrangement links TRBV12-3 or TRBV12-4 to TRBJ1-2; D uncertain. The CDR3 covers 13 residues. The V end was cut by 4 bases, the J end by 7 bases, with 13 bases between. The CDR3 nucleotides are TGTGCCAGCAGTTCTAATAGACGGGGTGGCTACACCTTC. Protein sequence: CASSSNRRGGYTF.

The V gene is TRBV2, the J gene TRBJ1-5, with D possibly being TRBD1 (6 bases). Trimming shortened V by 8 bases and J by 4 bases, and 18 bases separated the two germline ends. Germline CDR1 SNHLY, CDR2 FYNNEI. CDR3 length equals 15 residues. CDR3 nucleotide sequence: TGTGCCAGCTCAGGGGTATCTTGGACAAATCAGCCCCAGCATTTT. Translating gives CASSGVSWTNQPQHF.

The genes are TRBV3-1 (or the pseudogene TRBV3-2) and TRBJ2-7, with TRBD2 identical over 8 bases. The V gene's germline CDR1 is LGHDT and CDR2 YNNKEL (reference sequence). The CDR3 consists of 15 residues. Trimming at V came to 2 bases and at J to 2 bases, leaving 5 bases not matched to a gene. DNA of the CDR3: TGTGCCAGCAGCCAACAAGCGGGGGAACCCTACGAGCAGTACTTC. It encodes CASSQQAGEPYEQYF.

This sequence joins TRBV10-3 and TRBJ2-1; possibly TRBD2 for D (7 bases). The CDR3 covers 16 residues. V was trimmed by 2 bases and J by 1 base, leaving 12 bases between them. The germline V gene encodes CDR1 ENHRY and CDR2 SYGVKD. DNA of the CDR3: TGTGCCATCAGTGAGAGGGGGGGGTCATCCTACAATGAGCAGTTCTTC. It specifies CAISERGGSSYNEQFF.

This clone was seen a single time. Other DNA sequences in this specimen translate into the identical CDR3. The chain employs TRBV5-1 and TRBJ2-1, with D possibly matching TRBD1 (6 bases). The germline V gene encodes CDR1 SGHRS and CDR2 YFSETQ. V was clipped by 4 bases and J by 3 bases, with 8 bases between them. This CDR3 is 13 amino acids long. The CDR3 region is CASSADSYNEQFF. DNA of the CDR3: TGCGCCAGCAGCGCGGACAGCTACAATGAGCAGTTCTTC.

The J gene is TRBJ1-2, the V gene TRBV19, with D maybe TRBD1 (5 bases). There are 15 residues in the CDR3. The V end was cut by 1 base, the J end by 5 bases, with 14 bases between. From germline, CDR1 is LNHDA and CDR2 SQIVND (reference sequence). The CDR3 is CASSIVSGNGYGYTF. CDR3 bases: TGTGCCAGTAGTATAGTTTCAGGGAACGGGTATGGCTACACCTTC.

The V call is TRBV6-5, the J call TRBJ1-1; D gene uncertain. The V gene's germline CDR1 is MNHEY and CDR2 SVGAGI. Trimming removed 10 bases at V and 7 bases at J, with 10 bases between. The CDR3 loop spans 10 amino acids. CDR3 bases: TGTGCCAACCACCGGGGTGAAGCTTTCTTT. Translating it yields CANHRGEAFF.

This clone has more than one count but fewer than ten. The rearrangement links TRBV6-5 to TRBJ2-7; 9 positions agree with TRBD1. CDR1 and CDR2 from the germline V gene are MNHEY and SVGAGI. The CDR3 runs to 15 residues. Losses at the gene ends were 1 base for V and 6 bases for J; bases not matched to a gene: 7. The CDR3 sequence: CASSYYRDRVSEQYF. DNA for the CDR3: TGTGCCAGCAGTTACTATCGGGACAGGGTCTCCGAGCAGTACTTC.

This clone was picked up one time. The gene calls are TRBV7-9 and TRBJ2-1; D may be TRBD1 (5 bases). Trimming pared 6 bases from V and 7 bases from J, leaving 28 bases between. The CDR3 has 18 residues. Germline assignment: CDR1 SEHNR and CDR2 FQNEAQ (reference sequence). The CDR3 sequence: CASSHRGSRETVGNEQFF. The CDR3 DNA sequence: TGTGCCAGCAGTCATAGAGGTAGCAGGGAAACAGTTGGGAATGAGCAGTTCTTC.